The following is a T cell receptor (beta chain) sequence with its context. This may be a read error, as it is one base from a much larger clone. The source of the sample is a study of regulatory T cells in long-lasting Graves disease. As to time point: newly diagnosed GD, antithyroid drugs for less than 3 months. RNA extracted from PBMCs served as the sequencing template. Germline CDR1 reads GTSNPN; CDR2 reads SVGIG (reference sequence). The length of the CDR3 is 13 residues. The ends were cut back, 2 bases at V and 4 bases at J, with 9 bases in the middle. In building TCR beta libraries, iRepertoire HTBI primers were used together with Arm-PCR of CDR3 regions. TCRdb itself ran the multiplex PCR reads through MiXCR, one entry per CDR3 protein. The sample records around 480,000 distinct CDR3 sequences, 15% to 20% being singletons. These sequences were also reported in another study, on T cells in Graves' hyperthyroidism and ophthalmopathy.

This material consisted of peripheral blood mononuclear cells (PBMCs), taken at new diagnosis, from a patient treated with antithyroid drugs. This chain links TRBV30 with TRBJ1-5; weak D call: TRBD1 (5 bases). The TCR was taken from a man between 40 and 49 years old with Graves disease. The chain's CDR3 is CAWSWAGNQPQHF. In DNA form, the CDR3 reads TGTGCCTGGAGTTGGGCAGGGAATCAGCCCCAGCATTTT. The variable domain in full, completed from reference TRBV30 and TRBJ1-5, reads SQTIHQWPATLVQPVGSPLSLECTVEGTSNPNLYWYRQAAGRGLQLLFYSVGIGQISSEVPQNLSASRPQDRQFILSSKKLLLSDSGFYLCAWSWAGNQPQHFGDGTRLSIL.